The 29 T cell receptor beta chains below come from one sample, sequenced in a study of vaccination effects on CD4 cells after COVID-19. After expansion with viral peptide pools in the ViraFEST assay, antigen-specific CD4+ T cells were sequenced. Culturing for around ten days preceded CD4+ T cell isolation. Neither prior SARS-CoV-2 infection nor positive nucleocapsid antibodies were present in the vaccine recipients. Only in-frame clones appear in the TCRdb table, and some are missing; sequencing was by immunoSEQ multiplex PCR. The data hold tens of thousands of clones, with around 78% observed a single time. Antigen specificity for these receptors is unknown. The material was CD4+ T cells from PBMCs cultured with SARS-CoV-2 spike peptides, obtained before COVID-19 vaccination. These receptors were collected from a human donor who received a COVID-19 vaccine.

The chain has TRBV7-3 and TRBJ2-2; tentatively, D is TRBD2 (6 bases). The CDR3 is made up of 14 amino acids. CDR1 and CDR2 (germline): SGHTA, FQGTGA. The V and J ends lost 2 bases and 7 bases respectively, with 11 bases between them. CDR3 in amino acids: CASSLRGSVGELFF. The CDR3 nucleotides are TGTGCCAGCAGCTTACGGGGGAGCGTCGGGGAGCTGTTTTTT.

This clone showed up just once. The chain is built from TRBV19 and TRBJ1-1; possibly TRBD1 for D (6 bases). Germline assignment: CDR1 LNHDA and CDR2 SQIVND (reference sequence). V gave up 5 bases and J gave up 0 bases, with 10 bases separating them. The CDR3 is made up of 14 amino acids. The DNA of the CDR3 is TGTGCCAGTAGTCTGGGACACTTGAACACTGAAGCTTTCTTT. Amino acids: CASSLGHLNTEAFF.

The chain carries TRBV7-2 and TRBJ2-4; D unclear. The V end was cut by 5 bases, the J end by 5 bases, with 10 bases between. CDR1 and CDR2 (germline): SGHTA, FQGNSA. There are 13 residues in the CDR3. The CDR3 spells CASSAGWQNIQYF. CDR3 DNA: TGTGCCAGCAGCGCCGGTTGGCAAAACATTCAGTACTTC.

The J gene is TRBJ2-2, the V gene TRBV9, with 7 bases matching TRBD1. Trimming removed 4 bases from V and 2 bases from J; junction bases left unmatched: 5. The CDR3 has 15 residues. CDR1 is SGDLS, CDR2 YYNGEE, per germline. CDR3 loop: CASSTHRGNTGELFF. CDR3 coding DNA: TGTGCCAGCAGCACCCACAGGGGTAACACCGGGGAGCTGTTTTTT. Looking up the rest from reference TRBV9 and TRBJ2-2 gives the full variable domain: DSGVTQTPKHLITATGQRVTLRCSPRSGDLSVYWYQQSLDQGLQFLIQYYNGEERAKGNILERFSAQQFPDLHSELNLSSLELGDSALYFCASSTHRGNTGELFFGEGSRLTVL.

In DNA, the CDR3 is TGTGCCAGCAGCCGTTCTTGGGGGGGTAATTCACCCCTCCACTTT. Its translation is CASSRSWGGNSPLHF. This chain uses TRBV7-6 with TRBJ1-6, with D possibly matching TRBD1 (5 bases). CDR3 length: 15 residues. Per the germline V gene, CDR1 is SGHVS and CDR2 is FNYEAQ. V lost 5 bases to trimming and J lost 6 bases, with 14 bases between them.

J is TRBJ2-3 and V is TRBV5-1; D possibly uses TRBD1 or TRBD2 (6 bases each). Germline loops: CDR1 SGHRS, CDR2 YFSETQ. Trimming left V 2 bases short and J 1 base short, with 8 bases between. The CDR3 has 14 amino acids. CDR3 loop: CASSLRGGTDTQYF. CDR3 nucleotide sequence: TGCGCCAGCAGCTTAAGGGGGGGCACAGATACGCAGTATTTT.

The rearrangement links TRBV24-1 to TRBJ2-2; perhaps TRBD2 as D (7 bases). Germline CDR1 reads KGHDR; CDR2 reads SFDVKD. The V end lost 3 bases, the J end lost 2 bases, and 15 bases lay between the germline ends. This CDR3 has 17 amino acids. The CDR3 DNA reads TGTGCCACCAGTGATCCGCCGAGGGGGGGAAACACCGGGGAGCTGTTTTTT. It yields the protein CATSDPPRGGNTGELFF.

The gene calls are TRBV7-8 and TRBJ1-1; TRBD1 agrees at 7 bases. From germline, CDR1 is SGHVS and CDR2 FQNEAQ. V was clipped by 0 bases and J by 5 bases; unmatched bases: 6. The CDR3 consists of 15 residues. This chain's CDR3 is CASSLASGGETEAFF. DNA of the CDR3: TGTGCCAGCAGCTTAGCCTCAGGGGGGGAAACTGAAGCTTTCTTT.

The V and J genes are TRBV9 and TRBJ1-5, with a possible D match to TRBD1 (5 bases). Germline lookup yields CDR1 SGDLS and CDR2 YYNGEE. This CDR3 is built from 15 residues. V gave up 0 bases and J gave up 7 bases, with 14 bases separating them. CDR3: CASSVGDSTGQPQHF. CDR3 sequence (DNA): TGTGCCAGCAGCGTAGGTGACAGCACAGGCCAGCCCCAGCATTTT. The entire variable domain, with the rest obtained from reference TRBV9 and TRBJ1-5, is as follows: DSGVTQTPKHLITATGQRVTLRCSPRSGDLSVYWYQQSLDQGLQFLIQYYNGEERAKGNILERFSAQQFPDLHSELNLSSLELGDSALYFCASSVGDSTGQPQHFGDGTRLSIL.

The rearrangement uses TRBV5-4 and TRBJ2-5; 13 bases map to TRBD2. V was clipped by 4 bases and J by 3 bases; unmatched bases: 3. This CDR3 region has 15 residues. Germline loops: CDR1 SGHNT, CDR2 YYREEE (reference sequence). The CDR3 DNA sequence: TGTGCCAGCAGCGGGGGACTAGCGGGGAAAGAGACCCAGTACTTC. Its protein is CASSGGLAGKETQYF.

This clone was seen a handful of times. This rearrangement joins TRBV7-8 to TRBJ1-5, with D unclear. The CDR3 covers 16 residues. Germline CDR1 reads SGHVS; CDR2 reads FQNEAQ. Trimming cost V 2 bases and J 7 bases, with 18 bases left between them. CDR3 in DNA: TGTGCCAGCAGCTTAATCGGCGGCCCTAGCGGCCAGCCCCAGCATTTT. This translates into CASSLIGGPSGQPQHF.

This rearrangement joins TRBV2 to TRBJ1-4; 8 bases line up with TRBD1. The CDR3 has 16 amino acids. The germline CDR1 and CDR2 sequences are SNHLY and FYNNEI. After removal of 4 bases from V and 4 bases from J, the junction contained 8 bases not matched to a gene. The CDR3 loop reads CASSGSTGVGNEKLFF. The CDR3 DNA is TGTGCCAGCAGTGGATCGACAGGGGTCGGTAATGAAAAACTGTTTTTT.

V is TRBV5-1 and J is TRBJ2-2; tentatively, D is TRBD1 (5 bases). The CDR3 totals 13 residues. The V end was cut by 2 bases, the J end by 5 bases, with 7 bases between. Germline values: CDR1 SGHRS, CDR2 YFSETQ. CDR3 residues: CASSLGVTGELFF. CDR3 bases: TGCGCCAGCAGCTTAGGGGTTACCGGGGAGCTGTTTTTT.

The V and J genes are TRBV24-1 and TRBJ2-5; tentative D call: TRBD1 (5 bases). The V gene lost 9 bases and the J gene lost 3 bases, with 16 bases spanning the gap. The CDR3 has 14 amino acids. Per germline, CDR1 KGHDR and CDR2 SFDVKD. The CDR3 here is CATQLGRGEETQYF. DNA of the CDR3: TGTGCCACCCAACTGGGTAGGGGTGAAGAGACCCAGTACTTC.

This chain links TRBV5-6 with TRBJ2-7, with a tentative D call TRBD1 (6 bases). Trimming removed 4 bases at V and 2 bases at J, with 16 bases between. The length of the CDR3 is 15 residues. CDR1 is SGHDT and CDR2 is YYEEEE in the germline V gene. The DNA for the CDR3 is TGTGCCAGCAGCACCATGAGGACAGCCCCCTACGAGCAGTACGTC. Protein product: CASSTMRTAPYEQYV.

The V and J genes are TRBV2 and TRBJ1-6; D is undetermined. This CDR3 has 15 residues. The germline V gene encodes CDR1 SNHLY and CDR2 FYNNEI. The germline V and J ends were trimmed by 1 base and 0 bases, with 4 bases remaining between them. CDR3 DNA sequence: TGTGCCAGCAGTGAAGAGAGCTCCTATAATTCACCCCTCCACTTT. Encoded protein: CASSEESSYNSPLHF.

The rearrangement joins TRBV7-3 to TRBJ2-2, with TRBD2 matching over 13 bases. The germline CDR1 and CDR2 sequences are SGHTA and FQGTGA. The trim removed 4 bases at V and 6 bases at J, leaving 2 bases unmatched. The CDR3 is 15 amino acids. This chain's CDR3 is CASSSGLAGAGELFF. DNA of the CDR3: TGTGCCAGCAGCTCCGGACTAGCGGGGGCCGGGGAGCTGTTTTTT.

The genes are TRBV6-2 or TRBV6-3 and TRBJ2-5; D is possibly TRBD1 or TRBD2 (7 bases each). The germline V gene has CDR1 MNHEY and CDR2 SVGEGT. V shed 2 bases and J shed 3 bases, with 13 bases lying between them. The CDR3 has 15 amino acids. The CDR3 DNA follows: TGTGCCAGCAGTTACGTCCAGGGGGGGAAAGAGACCCAGTACTTC. Translation gives CASSYVQGGKETQYF.

V and J are TRBV5-4 and TRBJ2-2, with D possibly matching TRBD1 (6 bases). The V gene lost 4 bases and the J gene lost 5 bases, with 15 bases spanning the gap. The CDR3 is 15 residues long. Germline lookup yields CDR1 SGHNT and CDR2 YYREEE (reference sequence). The CDR3 DNA follows: TGTGCCAGCAGCCAGCTACAGGGTTTTACCGGGGAGCTGTTTTTT. Its protein is CASSQLQGFTGELFF.

This clone showed up just once. This chain connects TRBV6-2 or TRBV6-3 to TRBJ1-2; 7 bases align to TRBD1. Germline V gene sequence: CDR1 MNHEY, CDR2 SVGEGT. V lost 1 base, J lost 7 bases, and 9 bases stayed unmatched. The CDR3 is 15 residues long. CDR3 sequence (DNA): TGTGCCAGCAGTTACTTGGCGGAGGGGGCGGGTGGCTACACCTTC. The encoded protein is CASSYLAEGAGGYTF.

The table lists this clone with a few counts. V usage is TRBV6-4 and J usage is TRBJ1-2, with D tentatively TRBD1 (6 bases). Germline CDR1 is MRHNA and CDR2 is SNTAGT. V was trimmed by 6 bases and J by 7 bases, leaving 18 bases between them. The CDR3 is 14 residues long. CDR3 DNA sequence: TGTGCCAGCAGCCCTGCGGGGGGCGGCGCTGGCTACACCTTC. This gives the protein CASSPAGGGAGYTF.

This rearrangement joins TRBV6-5 to TRBJ2-3; D gene unclear. The CDR3 runs 15 residues. CDR1 MNHEY and CDR2 SVGAGI come from the germline V gene. Deletions cut 4 bases from V and 6 bases from J, with 17 bases between. The CDR3 spells CASSLSRPPADTQYF. In DNA, the CDR3 is TGTGCCAGCAGTTTGTCACGGCCGCCGGCGGATACGCAGTATTTT.

This chain links TRBV7-9 with TRBJ1-1; unclear D gene. Germline CDR1 reads SEHNR; CDR2 reads FQNEAQ (reference sequence). The CDR3 is 13 residues long. V was clipped by 3 bases and J by 2 bases, with 7 bases between them. The CDR3 nucleotides are TGTGCCAGCAGCTTCGACACCAACACTGAAGCTTTCTTT. Protein product: CASSFDTNTEAFF.

V is TRBV20-1 and J is TRBJ1-1, with unresolved D. This CDR3 has 11 amino acids. Germline V gives CDR1 DFQATT, CDR2 SNEGSKA (reference sequence). V gave up 3 bases and J gave up 4 bases, with 6 bases separating them. CDR3: CSASPFTEAFF. CDR3 bases: TGCAGTGCTAGTCCGTTCACTGAAGCTTTCTTT.

This clone was observed a handful of times. The rearrangement links TRBV27 to TRBJ1-1, with TRBD1 matching 9 bases. CDR3 size: 15 residues. Germline CDR1 is MNHEY and CDR2 is SMNVEV (reference sequence). V lost 5 bases and J lost 1; bases outside the gene matches: 5. The CDR3 bases are TGTGCCAGCAGTCGTGGACAGGGGAGGAACACTGAAGCTTTCTTT. Its protein is CASSRGQGRNTEAFF.

The chain uses TRBV6-1 and TRBJ1-2; TRBD1 matches 9 bases. The V gene's germline CDR1 is MNHNS and CDR2 SASEGT. The length of the CDR3 is 16 residues. V was clipped by 0 bases and J by 7 bases; unmatched bases: 9. The CDR3 protein is CASSEARVGTGSGYTF. Written as DNA, the CDR3 is TGTGCCAGCAGTGAAGCGCGGGTGGGGACAGGGTCTGGCTACACCTTC.

The chain has TRBV25-1 and TRBJ2-5; 11 nucleotides agree with TRBD2. Germline CDR1 and CDR2: MGHDK and SYGVNS. The CDR3 length is 18 residues. V shed 4 bases, J shed 3 bases, and the junction held 13 bases outside the gene matches. The CDR3 protein is CASSGSPGLADLKETQYF. As DNA, the CDR3 is TGTGCCAGCAGTGGGTCACCGGGACTAGCGGATTTAAAAGAGACCCAGTACTTC.

This chain links TRBV14 with TRBJ1-1, with 8 bases matching TRBD1. V lost 1 base and J lost 4; bases outside the gene matches: 5. Germline V gene data show CDR1 as SGHDN and CDR2 as FVKESK. The CDR3 runs to 15 residues. For the CDR3, the DNA is TGTGCCAGCAGCCAAGTATCTACAGGGGGCACTGAAGCTTTCTTT. It yields the protein CASSQVSTGGTEAFF.

DNA for the CDR3: TGCGCCAGCAGCCCCGGACAGGGGCCGGAGACCCAGTACTTC. Protein sequence: CASSPGQGPETQYF. The chain uses TRBV5-1 and TRBJ2-5; TRBD1 aligns across 9 bases. CDR1 SGHRS and CDR2 YFSETQ come from the germline V gene. V dropped 4 bases and J dropped 5; count of bases not matched to a gene: 6. The length of the CDR3 is 14 residues.